By sample fraction, the clone carrying this T cell receptor (beta chain) is medium-sized. This record belongs to a study of blood T cell repertoires in COVID-19. About the research overall: The study drew acute and convalescent COVID-19 samples from the United States, Italy and Spain. T cells, B-cell-depleted T cells, or PBMCs provided the cDNA or gDNA that served as material.

Authors' processing steps: Amplification of reference gene primers provided the estimated nucleated cell counts. Libraries were prepared by immunoSEQ multiplex PCR; TCRdb keeps only in-frame clonotypes and omits some of them. That table furnishes V, J and clone size, whereas the DNA furnished D and trimming. The sample includes about 200,000 clones, roughly 87% seen only once; the top ten take 20% to 25%. The CDR3 runs 15 residues. After removal of 4 bases from V and 3 bases from J, the junction contained 5 bases not matched to a gene. The germline V gene has CDR1 MNHEY and CDR2 SVGAGI. This clonotype was obtained from a man aged 55 to 70 with active or convalescent COVID-19. Specimen: peripheral blood. This rearrangement joins TRBV6-5 to TRBJ1-1; TRBD1 matches 10 bases. CDR3 amino acids: CASSLRTGGHTEAFF. CDR3 coding DNA: TGTGCCAGCAGTTTGAGGACAGGGGGGCACACTGAAGCTTTCTTT.